This T cell receptor beta chain was obtained from a study of blood T cell repertoires in COVID-19. Study summary: The cDNA or gDNA used as material had been derived from T cells, B-cell-depleted T cells, or PBMCs.

Those enrolled, adults aged roughly 18 to 100 years, came from roughly 22 US areas. In assigning cohorts, the study relied on participant-reported clinical history. Recovered participants had two consecutive negative NP/OP PCR tests, healthcare professional clearance, or symptom resolution. Only one count was recorded for this clone. This CDR3 is 14 amino acids long. J lost 4 bases, V lost 7 bases, and 8 bases had no gene match. CDR1 and CDR2 (germline): MDHEN, SYDVKM. Only in-frame clones appear in the TCRdb table, and some are missing; sequencing was by immunoSEQ multiplex PCR. The sample gives about 180,000 clones, around 86% of which show up once; 8% to 10% is in the top ten.

V and J are TRBV28 and TRBJ1-2, with 8 bases identical to TRBD1. Sequencing was done on a sample of PBMCs or T cells enriched from blood (not recorded which). This receptor was obtained from a woman aged 25 to 39 who had recovered from COVID-19. The CDR3 spells CASTADRATYGYTF. CDR3 bases: TGTGCCAGCACCGCGGACAGGGCTACCTATGGCTACACCTTC.